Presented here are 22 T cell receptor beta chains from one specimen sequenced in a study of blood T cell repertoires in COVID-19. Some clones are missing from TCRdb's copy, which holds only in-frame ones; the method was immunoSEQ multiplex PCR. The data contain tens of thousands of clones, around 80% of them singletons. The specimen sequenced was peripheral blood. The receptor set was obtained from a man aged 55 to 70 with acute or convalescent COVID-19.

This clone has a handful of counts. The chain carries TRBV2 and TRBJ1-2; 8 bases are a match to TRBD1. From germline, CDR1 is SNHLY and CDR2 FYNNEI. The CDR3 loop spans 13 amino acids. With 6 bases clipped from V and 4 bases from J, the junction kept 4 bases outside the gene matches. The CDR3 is CASRGQGIYGYTF. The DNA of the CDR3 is TGTGCCAGCAGAGGACAGGGTATCTATGGCTACACCTTC.

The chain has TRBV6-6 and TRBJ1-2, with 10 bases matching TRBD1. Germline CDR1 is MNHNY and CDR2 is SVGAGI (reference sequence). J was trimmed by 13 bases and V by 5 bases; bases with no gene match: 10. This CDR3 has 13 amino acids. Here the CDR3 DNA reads TGTGCCAGCAGTAAAGGGACAGGGGAGGTCTTCACCTTC. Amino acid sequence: CASSKGTGEVFTF.

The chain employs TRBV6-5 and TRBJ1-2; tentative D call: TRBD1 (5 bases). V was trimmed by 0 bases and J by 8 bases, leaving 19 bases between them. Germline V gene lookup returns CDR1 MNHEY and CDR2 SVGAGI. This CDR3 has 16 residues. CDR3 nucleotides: TGTGCCAGCAGTTACTCGGGGGGAATTGGATATTTGGGCTACACCTTC. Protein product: CASSYSGGIGYLGYTF.

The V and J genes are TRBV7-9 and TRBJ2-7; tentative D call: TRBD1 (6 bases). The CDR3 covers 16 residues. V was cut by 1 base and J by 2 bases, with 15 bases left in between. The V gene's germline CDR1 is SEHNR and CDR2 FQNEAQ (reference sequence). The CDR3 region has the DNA TGTGCCAGCAGCTTAGACTTTTGGGACACCCCCTACGAGCAGTACTTC. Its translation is CASSLDFWDTPYEQYF.

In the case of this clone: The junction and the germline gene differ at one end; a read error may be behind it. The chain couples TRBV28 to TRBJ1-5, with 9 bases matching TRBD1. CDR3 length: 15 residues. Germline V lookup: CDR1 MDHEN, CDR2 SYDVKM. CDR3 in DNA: TGTGCCAGTAGTTTAGTGACAGGGGGAAATCAGCCCCAGCATTTT. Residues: CASSLVTGGNQPQHF.

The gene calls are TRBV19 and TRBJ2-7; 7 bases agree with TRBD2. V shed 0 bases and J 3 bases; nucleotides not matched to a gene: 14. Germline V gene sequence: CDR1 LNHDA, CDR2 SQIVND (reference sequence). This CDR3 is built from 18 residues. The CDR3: CASSIDTPDSGHLYEQYF. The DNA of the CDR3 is TGTGCCAGTAGTATAGATACCCCAGATAGCGGGCACCTCTACGAGCAGTACTTC.

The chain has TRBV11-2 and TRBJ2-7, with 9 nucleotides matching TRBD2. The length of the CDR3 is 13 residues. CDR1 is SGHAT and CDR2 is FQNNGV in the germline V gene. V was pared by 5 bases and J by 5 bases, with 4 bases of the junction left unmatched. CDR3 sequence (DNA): TGTGCCAGCAGCGCGGGAGGGCCGAACGAGCAGTACTTC. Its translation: CASSAGGPNEQYF. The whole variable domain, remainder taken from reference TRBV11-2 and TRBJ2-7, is EAGVAQSPRYKIIEKRQSVAFWCNPISGHATLYWYQQILGQGPKLLIQFQNNGVVDDSQLPKDRFSAERLKGVDSTLKIQPAKLEDSAVYLCASSAGGPNEQYFGPGTRLTVT.

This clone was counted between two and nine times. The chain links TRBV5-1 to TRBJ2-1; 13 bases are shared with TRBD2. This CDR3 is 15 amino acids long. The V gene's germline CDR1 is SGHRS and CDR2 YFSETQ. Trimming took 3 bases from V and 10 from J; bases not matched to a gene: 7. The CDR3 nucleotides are TGCGCCAGCAGCTCCGGGACTAGCGGGATAGGGGAGCAGTTCTTC. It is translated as CASSSGTSGIGEQFF.

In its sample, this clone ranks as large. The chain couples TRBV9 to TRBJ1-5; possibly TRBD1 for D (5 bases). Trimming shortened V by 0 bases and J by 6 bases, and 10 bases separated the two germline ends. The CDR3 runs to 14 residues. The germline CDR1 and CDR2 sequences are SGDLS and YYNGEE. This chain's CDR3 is CASSVAGVAQPQHF. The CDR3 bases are TGTGCCAGCAGCGTAGCGGGGGTAGCTCAGCCCCAGCATTTT.

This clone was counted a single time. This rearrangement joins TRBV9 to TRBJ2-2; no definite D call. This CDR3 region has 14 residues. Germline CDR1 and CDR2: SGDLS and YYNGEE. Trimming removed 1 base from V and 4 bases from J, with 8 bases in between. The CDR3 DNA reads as TGTGCCAGCAGCGTAAGTACAGCCACCGGGGAGCTGTTTTTT. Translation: CASSVSTATGELFF.

CDR3 protein: CASSIPSGSSYNEQFF. DNA for the CDR3: TGTGCCAGCAGTATTCCAAGCGGGAGCTCCTACAATGAGCAGTTCTTC. V gene TRBV28 combines with J gene TRBJ2-1, with 8 bases that match TRBD2. The germline V gene has CDR1 MDHEN and CDR2 SYDVKM. The CDR3 length is 16 residues. V shed 5 bases, J shed 0 bases, and the junction held 6 bases outside the gene matches.

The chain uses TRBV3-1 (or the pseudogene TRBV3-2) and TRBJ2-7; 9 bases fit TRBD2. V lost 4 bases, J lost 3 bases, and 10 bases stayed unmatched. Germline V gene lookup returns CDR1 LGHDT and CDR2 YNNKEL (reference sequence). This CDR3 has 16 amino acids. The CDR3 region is CASSPPTAGGNYEQYF. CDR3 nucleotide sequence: TGTGCCAGCAGCCCCCCAACGGCGGGGGGGAACTACGAGCAGTACTTC.

The CDR3 DNA follows: TGCGCCAGCAGCCCCGGACAGTTTAATGAAAAACTGTTTTTT. This codes for CASSPGQFNEKLFF. This chain uses TRBV4-1 with TRBJ1-4; a weak D match, TRBD1 (6 bases). V was trimmed by 4 bases and J by 4 bases, leaving 10 bases between them. CDR3 length: 14 amino acids. CDR1 and CDR2 (germline): MGHRA, YSYEKL.

As DNA, the CDR3 is TGCGCCAGCAGCTTAGGAGGCAGGGGCGAAGCTTTCTTT. Its translation: CASSLGGRGEAFF. The chain combines TRBV5-1 with TRBJ1-1, with D possibly being TRBD1 (6 bases). In germline, CDR1 is SGHRS, CDR2 YFSETQ. CDR3 length: 13 amino acids. V was pared by 2 bases and J by 8 bases, with 13 bases between.

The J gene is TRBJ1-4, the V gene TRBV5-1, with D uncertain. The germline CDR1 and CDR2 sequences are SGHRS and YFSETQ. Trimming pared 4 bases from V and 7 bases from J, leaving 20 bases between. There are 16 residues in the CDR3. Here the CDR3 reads CASSPGGVVKGEKLFF. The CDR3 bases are TGCGCCAGCAGCCCTGGAGGCGTCGTTAAGGGTGAAAAACTGTTTTTT. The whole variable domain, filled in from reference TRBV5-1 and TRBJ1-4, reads KAGVTQTPRYLIKTRGQQVTLSCSPISGHRSVSWYQQTPGQGLQFLFEYFSETQRNKGNFPGRFSGRQFSNSRSEMNVSTLELGDSALYLCASSPGGVVKGEKLFFGSGTQLSVL.

The CDR3 DNA follows: TGTGCCAGCAACGGGGGAACCCCCTACGAGCAGTACTTC. Translated: CASNGGTPYEQYF. This sequence joins TRBV28 and TRBJ2-7, with D perhaps matching TRBD2 (6 bases). Trimming cost V 7 bases and J 2 bases, with 12 bases left between them. From germline, CDR1 is MDHEN and CDR2 SYDVKM. The CDR3 contains 13 residues.

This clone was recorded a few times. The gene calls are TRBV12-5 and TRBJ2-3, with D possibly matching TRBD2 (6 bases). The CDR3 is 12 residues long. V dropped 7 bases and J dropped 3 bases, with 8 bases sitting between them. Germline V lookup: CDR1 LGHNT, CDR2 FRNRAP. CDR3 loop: CASAEGTDTQYF. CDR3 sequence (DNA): TGTGCTAGTGCGGAGGGAACAGATACGCAGTATTTT.

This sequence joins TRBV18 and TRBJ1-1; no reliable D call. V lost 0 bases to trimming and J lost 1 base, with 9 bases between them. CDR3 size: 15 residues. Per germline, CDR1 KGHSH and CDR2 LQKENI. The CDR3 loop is CASSPPSKQNTEAFF. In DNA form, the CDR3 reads TGTGCCAGCTCACCACCTTCAAAACAGAACACTGAAGCTTTCTTT.

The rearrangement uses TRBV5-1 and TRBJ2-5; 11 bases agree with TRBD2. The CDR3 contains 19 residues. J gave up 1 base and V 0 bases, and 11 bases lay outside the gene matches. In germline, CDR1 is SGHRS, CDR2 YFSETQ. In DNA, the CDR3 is TGCGCCAGCAGCTTGGCCGCTAGCGGGGGGCCCCTGAGCCAAGAGACCCAGTACTTC. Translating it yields CASSLAASGGPLSQETQYF. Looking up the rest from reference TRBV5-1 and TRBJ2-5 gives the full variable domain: KAGVTQTPRYLIKTRGQQVTLSCSPISGHRSVSWYQQTPGQGLQFLFEYFSETQRNKGNFPGRFSGRQFSNSRSEMNVSTLELGDSALYLCASSLAASGGPLSQETQYFGPGTRLLVL.

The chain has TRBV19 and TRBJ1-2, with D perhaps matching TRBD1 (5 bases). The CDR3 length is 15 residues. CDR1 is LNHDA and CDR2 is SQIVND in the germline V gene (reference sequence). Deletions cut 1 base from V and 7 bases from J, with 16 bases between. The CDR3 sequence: CASSIGPGGAFGYTF. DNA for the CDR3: TGTGCCAGTAGTATAGGTCCAGGCGGGGCGTTTGGCTACACCTTC.

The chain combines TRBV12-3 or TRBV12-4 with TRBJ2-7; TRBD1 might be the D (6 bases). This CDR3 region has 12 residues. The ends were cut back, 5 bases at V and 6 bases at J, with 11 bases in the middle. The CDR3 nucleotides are TGTGCCAGCAGTAACAGGGCAAGCGAGCAGTACTTC. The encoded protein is CASSNRASEQYF.

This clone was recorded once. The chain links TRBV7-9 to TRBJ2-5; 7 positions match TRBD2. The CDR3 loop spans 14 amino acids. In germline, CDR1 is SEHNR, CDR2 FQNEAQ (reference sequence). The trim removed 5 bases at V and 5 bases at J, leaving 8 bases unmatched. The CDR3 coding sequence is TGTGCCAGCAGCACAAGGATGCGGGGGGAGACCCAGTACTTC. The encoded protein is CASSTRMRGETQYF.